One sample yielded the 30 T cell receptor beta chains listed below, sequenced in a study of early T cells in non-severe SARS-CoV-2 infection. In TCRdb, the 5' RACE reads were re-called with MiXCR into one record per CDR3 protein. The sample holds 50,000 or so distinct CDR3 sequences, more than 12% seen once. The sequencing here drew on whole blood, taken at baseline. These receptors were collected from an adult who was a healthcare worker with PCR-confirmed SARS-CoV-2 infection or an uninfected control (not recorded which).

The rearrangement links TRBV20-1 to TRBJ2-3; D may be TRBD2 (6 bases). The germline V gene has CDR1 DFQATT and CDR2 SNEGSKA (reference sequence). This CDR3 spans 14 amino acids. V shed 6 bases and J shed 0 bases, with 13 bases lying between them. The CDR3 loop reads CSARSGSSTDTQYF. The CDR3 region has the DNA TGCAGTGCCCGTAGCGGAAGTAGCACAGATACGCAGTATTTT.

This clonotype was seen only a few times. This chain links TRBV10-2 with TRBJ1-3, with D perhaps matching TRBD1 (6 bases). Germline CDR1 WSHSY, CDR2 SAAADI. The V and J ends lost 2 bases and 0 bases respectively, with 14 bases between them. CDR3 size: 17 residues. CDR3 region: CASSEGYGGLSGNTIYF. The CDR3 nucleotides are TGCGCCAGCAGTGAGGGGTATGGGGGGCTCTCTGGAAACACCATATATTTT.

In this sample, this clonotype turned up a few times. This chain links TRBV9 with TRBJ2-5, with 7 bases lining up with TRBD2. V was pared by 0 bases and J by 4 bases, with 3 bases of the junction left unmatched. The CDR3 consists of 14 residues. The germline V gene has CDR1 SGDLS and CDR2 YYNGEE. DNA of the CDR3: TGTGCCAGCAGCGTAGGCGGGAGAGGAGAGACCCAGTACTTC. It specifies CASSVGGRGETQYF.

This clonotype was observed at least ten times. The chain employs TRBV27 and TRBJ1-4, with 7 bases that match TRBD1. Germline values: CDR1 MNHEY, CDR2 SMNVEV (reference sequence). The trim removed 1 base at V and 5 bases at J, leaving 1 base unmatched. The CDR3 loop spans 14 amino acids. CDR3 protein: CASSLLQGNEKLFF. The DNA of the CDR3 is TGTGCCAGCAGTTTATTACAGGGGAATGAAAAACTGTTTTTT.

The chain links TRBV3-1 to TRBJ1-4; D is uncertain. With 1 base removed from V and 7 bases from J, the gap between germline ends came to 10 bases. CDR1 is LGHDT and CDR2 is YNNKEL in the germline V gene (reference sequence). The CDR3 totals 14 residues. The CDR3 spells CASSQATRGEKLFF. In DNA form, the CDR3 reads TGTGCCAGCAGCCAAGCCACTCGAGGTGAAAAACTGTTTTTT.

This clonotype appeared a few times. The chain employs TRBV28 and TRBJ2-7; no definite D call. V was clipped by 6 bases and J by 4 bases, with 16 bases between them. Germline V gives CDR1 MDHEN, CDR2 SYDVKM. This CDR3 region has 14 residues. In DNA form, the CDR3 reads TGTGCCAGCAGCTTCCAAAATCCGCTTTACGAGCAGTACTTC. Amino acid sequence: CASSFQNPLYEQYF.

This chain links TRBV7-9 with TRBJ1-1; TRBD1 agrees at 7 bases. CDR1 is SEHNR, CDR2 FQNEAQ, per germline (reference sequence). Unmatched junction bases numbered 7, after V lost 6 bases and J lost 0 bases. CDR3 length equals 15 residues. CDR3 bases: TGTGCCAGCAGGTATCACAGGGGAATGAACACTGAAGCTTTCTTT. Translated, it gives CASRYHRGMNTEAFF. Based on the CDR3 plus reference TRBV7-9 and TRBJ1-1, the full variable domain is DTGVSQNPRHKITKRGQNVTFRCDPISEHNRLYWYRQTLGQGPEFLTYFQNEAQLEKSRLLSDRFSAERPKGSFSTLEIQRTEQGDSAMYLCASRYHRGMNTEAFFGQGTRLTVV.

This clonotype came up a few times. The chain couples TRBV27 to TRBJ1-5; perhaps TRBD1 as D (5 bases). This CDR3 is built from 15 residues. CDR1 MNHEY and CDR2 SMNVEV come from the germline V gene (reference sequence). Trimming took off 3 bases at V and 4 bases at J, with 13 bases between the two ends. The CDR3, as DNA: TGTGCCAGCAGTTTCCAGGGTCGTCCTAATCAGCCCCAGCATTTT. Encoded protein: CASSFQGRPNQPQHF.

This clonotype has a count of ten or more. This chain joins TRBV28 and TRBJ1-1; D perhaps matches TRBD1 (6 bases). Trimming took off 2 bases at V and 10 bases at J, with 14 bases between the two ends. Germline loops: CDR1 MDHEN, CDR2 SYDVKM. This CDR3 is 13 amino acids long. CDR3 DNA sequence: TGTGCCAGCAGTTTAAGGCTGGGGGCGGGAGCTTTCTTT. This encodes CASSLRLGAGAFF.

As to this clonotype: The junction shows a germline mismatch at one end, possibly a read error. The chain links TRBV7-3 to TRBJ2-1; 10 positions agree with TRBD2. From germline, CDR1 is SGHTA and CDR2 FQGTGA. The CDR3 runs 15 residues. CDR3 in DNA: TGTGCCAGCAGCATAACTAGCGGGACCTACAATGAGCAGTTCTTC. It codes for CASSITSGTYNEQFF.

The chain recombines TRBV3-1 with TRBJ1-1, with a weak D call TRBD1 (5 bases). This CDR3 spans 14 amino acids. The germline CDR1 and CDR2 sequences are LGHDT and YNNKEL (reference sequence). V lost 1 base and J 4 bases, leaving 10 bases between the germline ends. The CDR3 nucleotides are TGTGCCAGCAGCCAAGGGGGGGGGACCACTGAAGCTTTCTTT. It specifies CASSQGGGTTEAFF.

This clonotype was counted at least ten times. The rearrangement uses TRBV27 and TRBJ2-1, with a possible D match to TRBD1 (5 bases). The V end was cut by 1 base, the J end by 5 bases, with 12 bases between. Germline CDR1 MNHEY, CDR2 SMNVEV (reference sequence). CDR3 length equals 15 residues. The CDR3 reads CASSLLARVHNEQFF. CDR3 bases: TGTGCCAGCAGTTTATTGGCCAGGGTGCACAATGAGCAGTTCTTC.

The V and J genes are TRBV5-1 and TRBJ2-1; 8 bases agree with TRBD2. This CDR3 spans 15 amino acids. The junction had 3 bases not matched to a gene; V was cut back by 2 bases and J by 2 bases. From germline, CDR1 is SGHRS and CDR2 YFSETQ. The DNA of the CDR3 is TGCGCCAGCAGCTTTACTAGCGGTCCCTACAATGAGCAGTTCTTC. This sequence encodes CASSFTSGPYNEQFF. Full variable domain (rest looked up from reference TRBV5-1 and TRBJ2-1): KAGVTQTPRYLIKTRGQQVTLSCSPISGHRSVSWYQQTPGQGLQFLFEYFSETQRNKGNFPGRFSGRQFSNSRSEMNVSTLELGDSALYLCASSFTSGPYNEQFFGPGTRLTVL.

The V gene is TRBV28, the J gene TRBJ2-7, with TRBD1 matching over 7 bases. The V segment lost 6 bases and the J segment 7 bases; nucleotides outside the gene matches: 9. CDR1 MDHEN and CDR2 SYDVKM come from the germline V gene. CDR3 length equals 13 residues. The DNA of the CDR3 is TGTGCCAGCAGATCGACAGGGACGGAGGAGCAGTACTTC. It is translated as CASRSTGTEEQYF.

This clonotype was detected a few times. CDR3 sequence (DNA): TGCAGTGCTAGGGTTGCGGGAGCAGCCCTTCTCTACGAGCAGTACTTC. The encoded protein is CSARVAGAALLYEQYF. This chain links TRBV20-1 with TRBJ2-7; 7 positions agree with TRBD2. Unmatched junction bases numbered 14, after V lost 3 bases and J lost 3 bases. The CDR3 spans 16 residues. Germline V gene lookup returns CDR1 DFQATT and CDR2 SNEGSKA (reference sequence).

This clonotype was counted only a few times. This chain connects TRBV29-1 to TRBJ2-5; 16 bases align to TRBD2. This CDR3 has 16 amino acids. Germline V gene sequence: CDR1 SQVTM, CDR2 ANQGSEA. V was pared by 6 bases and J by 7 bases, with 11 bases of the junction left unmatched. The CDR3 region has the DNA TGCAGCGTCGACGGGACTAGCGGGAGGGCCAGGGGGACCCAGTACTTC. It codes for CSVDGTSGRARGTQYF.

The chain uses TRBV30 and TRBJ2-7, with D perhaps matching TRBD1 (5 bases). Looked up from germline, CDR1 is GTSNPN and CDR2 is SVGIG (reference sequence). CDR3 length: 14 residues. Trimming removed 8 bases at V and 3 bases at J, with 20 bases between. The chain's CDR3 is CAAEGVGVIYEQYF. The CDR3 DNA follows: TGTGCCGCAGAAGGGGTCGGAGTTATCTACGAGCAGTACTTC.

The chain is built from TRBV12-3 or TRBV12-4 and TRBJ2-7; D tentatively reads TRBD1 or TRBD2 (5 bases each). V dropped 2 bases and J dropped 5 bases, with 13 bases sitting between them. This CDR3 is 14 amino acids long. The CDR3 loop is CASSLREGTHEQYF. In DNA form, the CDR3 reads TGTGCCAGCAGTTTAAGGGAAGGGACCCACGAGCAGTACTTC.

This clonotype was seen repeatedly, ten times or more. The J gene is TRBJ1-3, the V gene TRBV6-6; D not certain. The CDR3 sequence is 14 residues long. CDR1 MNHNY and CDR2 SVGAGI come from the germline V gene (reference sequence). V was clipped by 7 bases and J by 4 bases, with 14 bases between them. In DNA form, the CDR3 reads TGTGCCAGCACCTTAGGGTCGGGGGGAAACACCATATATTTT. Translated: CASTLGSGGNTIYF.

The V call is TRBV7-9, the J call TRBJ1-5, with 8 bases matching TRBD1. The CDR3 runs 15 residues. Germline CDR1 is SEHNR and CDR2 is FQNEAQ (reference sequence). Trimming removed 3 bases from V and 5 bases from J; junction bases left unmatched: 6. Here the CDR3 reads CASSFDRGGHQPQHF. CDR3 sequence (DNA): TGTGCCAGCAGCTTTGACAGGGGCGGGCATCAGCCCCAGCATTTT.

This rearrangement joins TRBV7-9 to TRBJ1-1; D not certain. CDR3 length equals 15 residues. V was shortened by 2 bases and J by 4 bases, with 14 bases between the two germline ends. Germline CDR1 SEHNR, CDR2 FQNEAQ (reference sequence). CDR3 region: CASSLTTVKSTEAFF. In DNA form, the CDR3 reads TGTGCCAGCAGCTTAACAACGGTCAAGAGCACTGAAGCTTTCTTT. Full variable domain (outside the CDR3, taken from reference TRBV7-9 and TRBJ1-1): DTGVSQNPRHKITKRGQNVTFRCDPISEHNRLYWYRQTLGQGPEFLTYFQNEAQLEKSRLLSDRFSAERPKGSFSTLEIQRTEQGDSAMYLCASSLTTVKSTEAFFGQGTRLTVV.

This chain connects TRBV11-2 to TRBJ2-3; D is perhaps TRBD2 (5 bases). Trimming pared 1 base from V and 5 bases from J, leaving 10 bases between. The CDR3 spans 14 residues. The V gene's germline CDR1 is SGHAT and CDR2 FQNNGV. DNA of the CDR3: TGTGCCAGCAGCTTAGGGTACGCGGGAGATACGCAGTATTTT. Its protein product is CASSLGYAGDTQYF. The full variable domain, completed using reference TRBV11-2 and TRBJ2-3, is EAGVAQSPRYKIIEKRQSVAFWCNPISGHATLYWYQQILGQGPKLLIQFQNNGVVDDSQLPKDRFSAERLKGVDSTLKIQPAKLEDSAVYLCASSLGYAGDTQYFGPGTRLTVL.

This clonotype was recorded at least ten times. In DNA, the CDR3 is TGTGCCAGCAGCTCCATGGTTGGAGCCTACGAGCAGTACTTC. Amino acids: CASSSMVGAYEQYF. V is TRBV7-8 and J is TRBJ2-7; unclear D gene. Germline CDR1 is SGHVS and CDR2 is FQNEAQ. The CDR3 has 14 amino acids. V was cut by 4 bases and J by 2 bases, with 12 bases left in between.

The chain has TRBV20-1 and TRBJ2-5, with D perhaps matching TRBD2 (6 bases). CDR3 size: 15 residues. Trimming removed 6 bases at V and 4 bases at J, with 21 bases between. The germline CDR1 and CDR2 sequences are DFQATT and SNEGSKA (reference sequence). CDR3 sequence reads: CSAHSGTFSGETQYF. The CDR3 nucleotides are TGCAGTGCGCATTCCGGGACTTTCTCAGGAGAGACCCAGTACTTC.

The V gene is TRBV29-1, the J gene TRBJ1-1; D uncertain. V was pared by 6 bases and J by 1 base, with 12 bases between. Per germline, CDR1 SQVTM and CDR2 ANQGSEA. CDR3 length: 13 amino acids. The CDR3 DNA follows: TGCAGCGTCGAGACCCAGGAGAACACTGAAGCTTTCTTT. The encoded protein is CSVETQENTEAFF. The full variable domain, in which reference TRBV29-1 and TRBJ1-1 provide the parts outside the CDR3, is SAVISQKPSRDICQRGTSLTIQCQVDSQVTMMFWYRQQPGQSLTLIATANQGSEATYESGFVIDKFPISRPNLTFSTLTVSNMSPEDSSIYLCSVETQENTEAFFGQGTRLTVV.

The chain employs TRBV5-1 and TRBJ2-7, with D hard to call. CDR1 and CDR2 from the germline V gene are SGHRS and YFSETQ. The CDR3 sequence is 15 residues long. V lost 0 bases and J 4 bases, leaving 14 bases between the germline ends. CDR3 protein: CASSLDRSTWYEQYF. The CDR3 DNA is TGCGCCAGCAGCTTGGACCGGTCCACATGGTACGAGCAGTACTTC.

The table lists this clonotype with a few counts. The chain recombines TRBV19 with TRBJ2-1; the match to TRBD2 covers 15 bases. The CDR3 loop spans 14 amino acids. CDR1 LNHDA and CDR2 SQIVND come from the germline V gene (reference sequence). V was clipped by 7 bases and J by 14 bases; unmatched bases: 9. For the CDR3, the DNA is TGTGCCAGTACCGGACTAGCGGGGGGGACAATGGAGTTCTTC. Amino acid sequence: CASTGLAGGTMEFF.

This chain connects TRBV7-3 to TRBJ1-3, with D unclear. V lost 5 bases and J 2 bases, leaving 7 bases between the germline ends. The CDR3 runs 13 residues. Germline V lookup: CDR1 SGHTA, CDR2 FQGTGA. CDR3 DNA: TGTGCCAGCAGCCAAATACCTGGAAACACCATATATTTT. It codes for CASSQIPGNTIYF.

This clonotype appeared many times. The rearrangement uses TRBV19 and TRBJ1-4; D is undetermined. The CDR3 runs 12 residues. V was shortened by 5 bases and J by 3 bases, with 4 bases between the two germline ends. Germline CDR1 LNHDA, CDR2 SQIVND (reference sequence). The CDR3 sequence is CASSEANEKLFF. The CDR3 DNA reads TGTGCCAGTAGTGAAGCTAATGAAAAACTGTTTTTT.

In its sample, this clonotype was seen many times. The chain links TRBV2 to TRBJ1-5, with 10 bases fitting TRBD1. CDR1 is SNHLY and CDR2 is FYNNEI in the germline V gene. CDR3 length: 15 residues. The junction had 9 bases not matched to a gene; V was cut back by 6 bases and J by 7 bases. In DNA form, the CDR3 reads TGTGCCAGCAGCTTCGCGGGACAGGGGAGGCAGCCCCAGCATTTT. Translation: CASSFAGQGRQPQHF.